These 20 T cell receptor beta chains originate from one sample sequenced in a study of blood T cell repertoires in COVID-19. Data came from immunoSEQ multiplex PCR; TCRdb stores just in-frame clones and leaves some out. Here the sample spans 250,000 to 400,000 clones, about 91% being singletons. Sequenced material: peripheral blood. The receptors come from a woman younger than 45 with COVID-19, enrolled during active disease.

This clone was seen once. The CDR3 spells CASKSTGTSVNEQYF. The DNA of the CDR3 is TGCGCCAGCAAATCAACGGGTACTAGCGTCAACGAGCAGTACTTC. The genes are TRBV5-1 and TRBJ2-7; the match to TRBD2 covers 7 bases. The CDR3 has 15 amino acids. V was clipped by 6 bases and J by 5 bases; unmatched bases: 14. CDR1 SGHRS and CDR2 YFSETQ come from the germline V gene. Complete variable domain (other parts from reference TRBV5-1 and TRBJ2-7): KAGVTQTPRYLIKTRGQQVTLSCSPISGHRSVSWYQQTPGQGLQFLFEYFSETQRNKGNFPGRFSGRQFSNSRSEMNVSTLELGDSALYLCASKSTGTSVNEQYFGPGTRLTVT.

V and J are TRBV5-6 and TRBJ1-4; possibly TRBD1 for D (6 bases). With 0 bases removed from V and 2 bases from J, the gap between germline ends came to 14 bases. In germline, CDR1 is SGHDT, CDR2 YYEEEE. The length of the CDR3 is 17 residues. CDR3 DNA sequence: TGTGCCAGCAGCTTGGAGCAGGGGTTGGATACTAATGAAAAACTGTTTTTT. As protein: CASSLEQGLDTNEKLFF.

The gene calls are TRBV28 and TRBJ2-5; 7 nucleotides align to TRBD1. The CDR3 is 16 residues long. Trimming at V came to 6 bases and at J to 0 bases, leaving 10 bases not matched to a gene. CDR1 MDHEN and CDR2 SYDVKM come from the germline V gene. As DNA, the CDR3 is TGTGCCAGCAGCCCAATCGGACAGGCCTACCAAGAGACCCAGTACTTC. Translating gives CASSPIGQAYQETQYF.

V is TRBV30 and J is TRBJ1-5; D unresolved. V lost 2 bases and J lost 1, with 15 bases in between. Germline lookup yields CDR1 GTSNPN and CDR2 SVGIG (reference sequence). The CDR3 runs to 16 residues. CDR3 region: CAWSTREAISNQPQHF. CDR3 nucleotides: TGTGCCTGGAGTACCCGGGAGGCGATAAGCAATCAGCCCCAGCATTTT.

The CDR3 DNA reads TGTGCCAGCAGTTTGACAGGGTCCTATGGCTACACCTTC. Translating gives CASSLTGSYGYTF. The chain recombines TRBV27 with TRBJ1-2, with TRBD1 matching over 7 bases. This CDR3 has 13 residues. Trimming at V came to 3 bases and at J to 4 bases, leaving 2 bases not matched to a gene. The germline CDR1 and CDR2 sequences are MNHEY and SMNVEV (reference sequence).

There are a few counts of this clone. This CDR3 is also generated by other DNA sequences in the sample. V gene TRBV5-8 combines with J gene TRBJ1-5, with D unresolved. Germline CDR1 reads SGHTS; CDR2 reads YDEGEE. V lost 1 base, J lost 4 bases, and 9 bases lay in between. The CDR3 spans 14 residues. CDR3 coding DNA: TGTGCCAGCAGCTTGAGAACCGGGAATCAGCCCCAGCATTTT. Amino acid sequence: CASSLRTGNQPQHF. Full variable domain (rest looked up from reference TRBV5-8 and TRBJ1-5): EAGVTQSPTHLIKTRGQQATLRCSPISGHTSVYWYQQALGLGLQFLLWYDEGEERNRGNFPPRFSGRQFPNYSSELNVNALELEDSALYLCASSLRTGNQPQHFGDGTRLSIL.

This chain uses TRBV7-3 with TRBJ2-3; no reliable D call. CDR1 SGHTA and CDR2 FQGTGA come from the germline V gene. V was clipped by 1 base and J by 3 bases, with 5 bases between them. This CDR3 contains 13 residues. As DNA, the CDR3 is TGTGCCAGCAGCTTAAAGCGAACAGATACGCAGTATTTT. Protein sequence: CASSLKRTDTQYF.

This chain uses TRBV20-1 with TRBJ1-2; tentative D call: TRBD1 (6 bases). V lost 4 bases and J lost 8, with 11 bases in between. The CDR3 has 11 amino acids. From germline, CDR1 is DFQATT and CDR2 SNEGSKA (reference sequence). CDR3 nucleotides: TGCAGTGCTACAGGGGTAGGCGGCTACACCTTC. Amino acids: CSATGVGGYTF.

This chain uses TRBV27 with TRBJ2-1; 7 bases match TRBD2. Germline CDR1 and CDR2: MNHEY and SMNVEV (reference sequence). With V trimmed by 3 bases and J by 5 bases, 4 bases remained unmatched. The CDR3 totals 14 residues. CDR3 bases: TGTGCCAGCAGTTTCGGGGGGTTGCACAATGAGCAGTTCTTC. Translated: CASSFGGLHNEQFF.

This clone was counted many times. This sequence joins TRBV15 and TRBJ2-6; D is perhaps TRBD2 (6 bases). There are 16 residues in the CDR3. The germline V gene encodes CDR1 LNHNV and CDR2 YYDKDF (reference sequence). Trimming took off 5 bases at V and 4 bases at J, with 15 bases between the two ends. The CDR3 is CATSLEEGSGANVLTF. The DNA for the CDR3 is TGTGCCACCAGCTTAGAGGAGGGTTCAGGGGCCAACGTCCTGACTTTC.

This sequence joins TRBV5-1 and TRBJ1-2; 7 bases agree with TRBD1. The V gene's germline CDR1 is SGHRS and CDR2 YFSETQ. The CDR3 contains 14 residues. Trimming cost V 1 base and J 4 bases; bases outside gene matches: 4. CDR3 sequence reads: CASSLRDSGYGYTF. CDR3 bases: TGCGCCAGCAGCTTGCGGGACAGTGGCTATGGCTACACCTTC.

The chain has TRBV14 and TRBJ1-1, with no clear D. This CDR3 spans 14 amino acids. Germline CDR1 SGHDN, CDR2 FVKESK. Trimming shortened V by 1 base and J by 3 bases, and 9 bases separated the two germline ends. CDR3 sequence (DNA): TGTGCCAGCAGCCAAGTCAGACTAGACACTGAAGCTTTCTTT. This encodes CASSQVRLDTEAFF.

The chain links TRBV11-1 to TRBJ1-3; unclear D gene. V was trimmed by 3 bases and J by 4 bases, leaving 13 bases between them. Germline V gene lookup returns CDR1 SGHAT and CDR2 FQDESV (reference sequence). The CDR3 is made up of 15 amino acids. The CDR3 spells CASSFTRQVGNTIYF. DNA for the CDR3: TGTGCCAGCAGCTTCACCCGGCAGGTCGGAAACACCATATATTTT.

The CDR3 nucleotides read TGCGCCAGCAGCCAAGCAGGCATAGATACGCAGTATTTT. Translation: CASSQAGIDTQYF. The V and J genes are TRBV4-3 and TRBJ2-3; D call uncertain. The V gene's germline CDR1 is LGHNA and CDR2 YSLEER. Trimming stripped 1 base from V and 5 bases from J, with 7 bases between. The CDR3 loop spans 13 amino acids.

The chain is built from TRBV9 and TRBJ1-5; D is unclear. V gave up 3 bases and J gave up 6 bases, with 22 bases separating them. The CDR3 loop spans 17 amino acids. The germline V gene encodes CDR1 SGDLS and CDR2 YYNGEE. The CDR3 sequence is CASSAKGWPEGGQPQHF. The CDR3 DNA sequence: TGTGCCAGCAGCGCTAAGGGTTGGCCCGAGGGCGGTCAGCCCCAGCATTTT. Full variable domain (remainder filled in from reference TRBV9 and TRBJ1-5): DSGVTQTPKHLITATGQRVTLRCSPRSGDLSVYWYQQSLDQGLQFLIQYYNGEERAKGNILERFSAQQFPDLHSELNLSSLELGDSALYFCASSAKGWPEGGQPQHFGDGTRLSIL.

The chain combines TRBV10-3 with TRBJ1-5; no reliable D call. The germline V gene encodes CDR1 ENHRY and CDR2 SYGVKD. V lost 7 bases and J lost 0, with 10 bases in between. The CDR3 is made up of 14 amino acids. This CDR3 reads CAINSYNSNQPQHF. CDR3 bases: TGTGCCATCAATTCCTATAATAGCAATCAGCCCCAGCATTTT.

This clone appeared a single time. The J gene is TRBJ1-5, the V gene TRBV6-5, with a weak D call TRBD1 (5 bases). From germline, CDR1 is MNHEY and CDR2 SVGAGI. The CDR3 spans 13 residues. Trimming stripped 8 bases from V and 5 bases from J, with 13 bases between. The CDR3 nucleotides read TGTGCCAGCGGAAGGGGTACCGATCAGCCCCAGCATTTT. Translating it yields CASGRGTDQPQHF.

The chain is built from TRBV7-6 and TRBJ2-3; 9 bases match TRBD2. This CDR3 region has 14 residues. CDR1 is SGHVS, CDR2 FNYEAQ, per germline. The V segment lost 8 bases and the J segment 1 base; nucleotides outside the gene matches: 4. The CDR3 sequence is CASCPSGGTDTQYF. The CDR3 nucleotides read TGTGCCAGCTGCCCTAGCGGGGGCACAGATACGCAGTATTTT.

This sequence joins TRBV20-1 and TRBJ2-2; TRBD2 might be the D (5 bases). Trimming pared 3 bases from V and 4 bases from J, leaving 9 bases between. Germline V gene data show CDR1 as DFQATT and CDR2 as SNEGSKA (reference sequence). This CDR3 is 13 amino acids long. CDR3 DNA sequence: TGCAGTGCTAGTTTTCGGGGCACCGGGGAGCTGTTTTTT. Its protein product is CSASFRGTGELFF.

The chain recombines TRBV5-5 with TRBJ1-4; D possibly corresponds to TRBD1 (5 bases). The length of the CDR3 is 14 residues. CDR1 is SGHKS and CDR2 is YYEKEE in the germline V gene (reference sequence). Trimming removed 5 bases from V and 3 bases from J, with 11 bases in between. The CDR3 DNA sequence: TGTGCCAGCAGAACAGGTTTAGCTAATGAAAAACTGTTTTTT. Its translation: CASRTGLANEKLFF.